What follows are 16 T cell receptor beta chains derived from one specimen sequenced in a study of blood T cell repertoires in COVID-19. The data were produced by immunoSEQ multiplex PCR, yet TCRdb's version contains in-frame clones alone and is incomplete. The sample includes 100,000 to 150,000 clones, around 87% of them seen just once. Material for sequencing was peripheral blood. These receptor sequences come from a woman aged 55-69 years with acute or convalescent COVID-19.

V is TRBV5-1 and J is TRBJ1-5; possible D gene TRBD1, 5 bases. The V gene lost 1 base and the J gene lost 0 bases, with 8 bases spanning the gap. The CDR3 runs to 15 residues. Germline values: CDR1 SGHRS, CDR2 YFSETQ. This CDR3 reads CASSLRGGSNQPQHF. CDR3 coding DNA: TGCGCCAGCAGCTTGCGGGGGGGTAGCAATCAGCCCCAGCATTTT.

The chain links TRBV3-1 (or the pseudogene TRBV3-2) to TRBJ2-7, with TRBD2 identical over 9 bases. Trimming at V came to 1 base and at J to 3 bases, leaving 4 bases not matched to a gene. This CDR3 comprises 15 residues. The V gene's germline CDR1 is LGHDT and CDR2 YNNKEL (reference sequence). In nucleotides, the CDR3 is TGTGCCAGCAGCCAAGGTTTTAGCGGGAGCTACGAGCAGTACGTC. Protein sequence: CASSQGFSGSYEQYV.

The rearrangement uses TRBV6-1 and TRBJ1-1; a possible D gene is TRBD1 (5 bases). Germline values: CDR1 MNHNS, CDR2 SASEGT. The CDR3 runs to 12 residues. The V end lost 6 bases, the J end lost 3 bases, and 8 bases lay between the germline ends. CDR3 region: CASRGLDTEAFF. DNA for the CDR3: TGTGCCAGCAGGGGGCTCGACACTGAAGCTTTCTTT.

This chain joins TRBV6-5 and TRBJ1-1; 8 bases are shared with TRBD1. The CDR3 covers 14 residues. Germline-derived CDR1 and CDR2 are MNHEY and SVGAGI. Trimming cost V 4 bases and J 5 bases; bases outside gene matches: 6. The DNA for the CDR3 is TGTGCCAGCAGTTTAGACAGGGGATGGACTGAAGCTTTCTTT. This gives the protein CASSLDRGWTEAFF.

CDR3 sequence (DNA): TGTGCCAGTAGTATTTCGCGGTCTGGGAATGAGCAGTTCTTC. It specifies CASSISRSGNEQFF. The gene calls are TRBV19 and TRBJ2-1; D unresolved. The CDR3 covers 14 residues. CDR1 is LNHDA, CDR2 SQIVND, per germline (reference sequence). V lost 3 bases to trimming and J lost 7 bases, with 13 bases between them.

In its sample, this clone was seen once. The V gene is TRBV12-3 or TRBV12-4, the J gene TRBJ1-2; D unresolved. The CDR3 loop spans 12 amino acids. Trimming shortened V by 2 bases and J by 8 bases, and 9 bases separated the two germline ends. Here the CDR3 reads CASSLLQAGYTF. Here the CDR3 DNA reads TGTGCCAGCAGTTTATTGCAGGCGGGCTACACCTTC.

The rearrangement uses TRBV28 and TRBJ2-2, with 13 bases identical to TRBD2. Germline V gives CDR1 MDHEN, CDR2 SYDVKM. After removal of 2 bases from V and 5 bases from J, the junction contained 8 bases not matched to a gene. The CDR3 contains 18 residues. The chain's CDR3 is CASSLGGPGLAGTGELFF. The CDR3 region has the DNA TGTGCCAGCAGTTTAGGAGGACCGGGACTAGCGGGAACCGGGGAGCTGTTTTTT.

The rearrangement joins TRBV6-1 to TRBJ2-7; 7 bases are a match to TRBD2. The germline V gene encodes CDR1 MNHNS and CDR2 SASEGT. The CDR3 runs to 15 residues. The J segment lost 3 bases and the V segment lost 0 bases, leaving 5 bases of the junction unmatched. The CDR3, as DNA: TGTGCCAGCAGTGAAGCTTCTAGCGGCCTCTACGAGCAGTACGTC. It translates to CASSEASSGLYEQYV.

The V call is TRBV19, the J call TRBJ2-1, with 13 bases fitting TRBD2. CDR1 is LNHDA, CDR2 SQIVND, per germline (reference sequence). The CDR3 covers 17 residues. V gave up 0 bases and J gave up 6 bases; unmatched junction bases: 5. CDR3 nucleotides: TGTGCCAGTAGTATAGATCGGACTAGCGGGAGTCTCAATGAGCAGTTCTTC. Translation: CASSIDRTSGSLNEQFF.

The chain carries TRBV12-3 or TRBV12-4 and TRBJ1-5; the D is unclear. This CDR3 has 13 amino acids. V gave up 4 bases and J gave up 7 bases, with 11 bases separating them. The DNA for the CDR3 is TGTGCCAGCAGTTGGCTATTGGGCCAGCCCCAGCATTTT. Amino acids: CASSWLLGQPQHF.

This clone has only a few counts. The V call is TRBV7-9, the J call TRBJ1-4; 12 nucleotides match TRBD1. The CDR3 is 18 amino acids. J was trimmed by 3 bases and V by 5 bases; bases with no gene match: 10. The germline V gene encodes CDR1 SEHNR and CDR2 FQNEAQ (reference sequence). The CDR3: CASSQVGTGGRSNEKLFF. CDR3 sequence (DNA): TGTGCCAGCAGCCAAGTCGGGACAGGGGGCCGGTCTAATGAAAAACTGTTTTTT.

The CDR3 loop reads CASSERQGDNSPLHF. In DNA form, the CDR3 reads TGTGCCAGCAGCGAGCGACAGGGGGACAATTCACCCCTCCACTTT. The V gene is TRBV9, the J gene TRBJ1-6; 9 bases fit TRBD1. Germline trimming cut 3 bases from V and 7 bases from J; bases unmatched to any gene: 5. CDR3 length equals 15 residues. Germline V gene data show CDR1 as SGDLS and CDR2 as YYNGEE.

The gene calls are TRBV3-1 (or the pseudogene TRBV3-2) and TRBJ2-7; perhaps TRBD2 as D (5 bases). The germline V and J ends were trimmed by 0 bases and 6 bases, with 12 bases remaining between them. Germline V lookup: CDR1 LGHDT, CDR2 YNNKEL (reference sequence). CDR3 length: 14 amino acids. CDR3 bases: TGTGCCAGCAGCCAAGAGTGGGGAACTAGCGAGCAGTACTTC. Amino acid sequence: CASSQEWGTSEQYF.

The rearrangement links TRBV4-1 to TRBJ2-3, with D perhaps matching TRBD1 (6 bases). The CDR3 loop spans 18 amino acids. The germline CDR1 and CDR2 sequences are MGHRA and YSYEKL. The V end lost 0 bases, the J end lost 0 bases, and 16 bases lay between the germline ends. In nucleotides, the CDR3 is TGCGCCAGCAGCCAAGATCGAGAAAGGGGGACCAGCACAGATACGCAGTATTTT. Translation gives CASSQDRERGTSTDTQYF.

This chain uses TRBV5-1 with TRBJ2-7; 8 bases are a match to TRBD1. Germline loops: CDR1 SGHRS, CDR2 YFSETQ. CDR3 length equals 14 residues. V shed 4 bases, J shed 5 bases, and the junction held 8 bases outside the gene matches. CDR3 in amino acids: CASSPRQGKDEQYF. The CDR3 DNA sequence: TGCGCCAGCAGCCCAAGACAGGGGAAGGACGAGCAGTACTTC.

This chain connects TRBV7-9 to TRBJ1-1; the D gene is possibly TRBD1 (6 bases). Germline V gene data show CDR1 as SEHNR and CDR2 as FQNEAQ (reference sequence). The CDR3 has 14 amino acids. The V end lost 5 bases, the J end lost 7 bases, and 17 bases lay between the germline ends. The CDR3 loop reads CASSPGHSMFEAFF. As DNA, the CDR3 is TGTGCCAGCAGCCCGGGACATAGCATGTTTGAAGCTTTCTTT.